This is a list of T cell receptor beta chains from one sample in a study of identical twins. From the 5' RACE reads, TCRdb called clonotypes with MiXCR, one entry per CDR3 protein. There are about 660,000 distinct CDR3 sequences in the sample; less than 10% occur only once, and around 0.98% lies in the top ten. These data also formed part of another study, on yellow fever vaccine responses in identical twins.

The sample taken for sequencing was PBMCs. The source is a woman aged 18-35 years in good health. Both conserved end residues are part of each CDR3. The order of the fields is D gene, clone size, J gene, V gene, CDR3 protein, CDR3 DNA. The D gene is left open where the match is weak. Clone sizes are given selectively: once, few, many, or a class where the clone is expanded.

D gene: TRBD1; clone size: -; J gene: TRBJ2-2; V gene: TRBV10-3; CDR3 protein: CAIRGTGGLNGELFF; CDR3 DNA: TGTGCCATCAGAGGGACAGGGGGCCTCAACGGGGAGCTGTTTTTT
D gene: -; clone size: many; J gene: TRBJ2-2; V gene: TRBV14; CDR3 protein: CASSLPDSGELFF; CDR3 DNA: TGTGCCAGCAGCCTACCTGACAGCGGGGAGCTGTTTTTT
D gene: -; clone size: few; J gene: TRBJ1-4; V gene: TRBV29-1; CDR3 protein: CSVTREDEKLFF; CDR3 DNA: TGCAGCGTGACTCGAGAGGATGAAAAACTGTTTTTT
D gene: -; clone size: many; J gene: TRBJ2-7; V gene: TRBV13; CDR3 protein: CASSPAGGLTYEQYF; CDR3 DNA: TGTGCCAGCAGCCCAGCAGGAGGGTTGACCTACGAGCAGTACTTC
D gene: TRBD2; clone size: -; J gene: TRBJ2-1; V gene: TRBV12-5; CDR3 protein: CASGLVGTTSYNEQFF; CDR3 DNA: TGTGCTAGTGGTTTGGTAGGGACTACCTCCTACAATGAGCAGTTCTTC
D gene: -; clone size: few; J gene: TRBJ2-1; V gene: TRBV7-9; CDR3 protein: CASSSRYSNEQFF; CDR3 DNA: TGTGCCAGCAGCTCCCGTTATAGCAATGAGCAGTTCTTC
D gene: TRBD2; clone size: many; J gene: TRBJ2-4; V gene: TRBV11-2; CDR3 protein: CASRPLLAENIQYF; CDR3 DNA: TGTGCCAGCCGCCCGCTCCTAGCGGAAAACATTCAGTACTTC
D gene: TRBD1; clone size: many; J gene: TRBJ2-4; V gene: TRBV12-3/TRBV12-4; CDR3 protein: CASSLRTGTKNIQYF; CDR3 DNA: TGTGCCAGCAGTCTGCGGACAGGGACAAAAAACATTCAGTACTTC
D gene: TRBD2; clone size: few; J gene: TRBJ2-5; V gene: TRBV7-2; CDR3 protein: CASSFPSGILLTQYF; CDR3 DNA: TGTGCCAGCAGCTTCCCTAGCGGGATTCTGTTGACCCAGTACTTC
D gene: TRBD2; clone size: -; J gene: TRBJ2-1; V gene: TRBV12-5; CDR3 protein: CASGGGTSGIWSSYNEQFF; CDR3 DNA: TGTGCTAGTGGTGGGGGGACTAGCGGGATATGGAGCTCCTACAATGAGCAGTTCTTC
D gene: -; clone size: many; J gene: TRBJ2-1; V gene: TRBV29-1; CDR3 protein: CSVGAWGDSYNEQFF; CDR3 DNA: TGCAGCGTCGGCGCGTGGGGGGACAGCTACAATGAGCAGTTCTTC
D gene: -; clone size: -; J gene: TRBJ1-3; V gene: TRBV28; CDR3 protein: CASSFRGAGPGNTIYF; CDR3 DNA: TGTGCCAGCAGTTTTCGCGGGGCAGGCCCTGGAAACACCATATATTTT
D gene: TRBD1; clone size: few; J gene: TRBJ2-1; V gene: TRBV5-5; CDR3 protein: CASSLVSTGVHEQFF; CDR3 DNA: TGTGCCAGCAGCTTGGTCTCAACAGGGGTTCATGAGCAGTTCTTC
D gene: -; clone size: few; J gene: TRBJ2-6; V gene: TRBV28; CDR3 protein: CASIKGAGANVLTF; CDR3 DNA: TGTGCCAGTATAAAGGGTGCTGGGGCCAACGTCCTGACTTTC
D gene: -; clone size: few; J gene: TRBJ2-7; V gene: TRBV4-1; CDR3 protein: CASSQEPHFWEQYF; CDR3 DNA: TGCGCCAGCAGCCAAGAGCCCCACTTTTGGGAGCAGTACTTC
D gene: TRBD1; clone size: -; J gene: TRBJ2-7; V gene: TRBV7-2; CDR3 protein: CASKQGTYEQYF; CDR3 DNA: TGTGCCAGCAAACAGGGGACCTACGAGCAGTACTTC
D gene: -; clone size: -; J gene: TRBJ2-5; V gene: TRBV19; CDR3 protein: CASSISLRAETQYF; CDR3 DNA: TGTGCCAGTAGTATATCCCTCCGGGCAGAGACCCAGTACTTC
D gene: TRBD2; clone size: few; J gene: TRBJ2-5; V gene: TRBV11-2; CDR3 protein: CASSSGLAGTETQYF; CDR3 DNA: TGTGCCAGCAGCTCGGGACTAGCGGGGACAGAGACCCAGTACTTC
D gene: -; clone size: -; J gene: TRBJ2-3; V gene: TRBV18; CDR3 protein: CASSPPWRGGTDTQYF; CDR3 DNA: TGTGCCAGCTCACCACCTTGGAGAGGGGGCACAGATACGCAGTATTTT
D gene: TRBD1; clone size: few; J gene: TRBJ1-2; V gene: TRBV27; CDR3 protein: CASSLSSGTAIYGYTF; CDR3 DNA: TGTGCCAGCAGTTTATCTTCCGGGACAGCGATATATGGCTACACCTTC
D gene: TRBD1; clone size: few; J gene: TRBJ1-2; V gene: TRBV7-8; CDR3 protein: CASSFRGTGQYGYTF; CDR3 DNA: TGTGCCAGCAGCTTCCGCGGGACAGGGCAGTATGGCTACACCTTC
D gene: TRBD1; clone size: -; J gene: TRBJ2-1; V gene: TRBV5-1; CDR3 protein: CASSRPGQTNEQFF; CDR3 DNA: TGCGCCAGCTCCCGGCCGGGACAGACCAATGAGCAGTTCTTC
D gene: TRBD2; clone size: -; J gene: TRBJ2-1; V gene: TRBV6-2/TRBV6-3; CDR3 protein: CASSPGLAGGPTYNEQSF; CDR3 DNA: TGTGCCAGCAGCCCCGGACTAGCGGGAGGCCCTACTTACAATGAGCAGTCCTTC
D gene: -; clone size: many; J gene: TRBJ2-3; V gene: TRBV7-6; CDR3 protein: CASREGNLDTQYF; CDR3 DNA: TGTGCCAGCAGGGAAGGAAACCTGGATACGCAGTATTTT
D gene: TRBD2; clone size: -; J gene: TRBJ2-1; V gene: TRBV12-3/TRBV12-4; CDR3 protein: CASSLAILADYNEQFF; CDR3 DNA: TGTGCCAGCAGTTTAGCGATACTAGCGGATTACAATGAGCAGTTCTTC
D gene: -; clone size: -; J gene: TRBJ2-3; V gene: TRBV12-3/TRBV12-4; CDR3 protein: CASSRDPADTQYF; CDR3 DNA: TGTGCCAGCAGCAGGGACCCCGCAGATACGCAGTATTTT
D gene: TRBD1; clone size: many; J gene: TRBJ1-6; V gene: TRBV6-5; CDR3 protein: CASSYQIQGASNSPLHF; CDR3 DNA: TGTGCCAGCAGTTACCAGATACAGGGGGCGAGCAATTCACCCCTCCACTTT
D gene: TRBD1; clone size: -; J gene: TRBJ1-1; V gene: TRBV3-1; CDR3 protein: CASSLNPGQGNTEAFF; CDR3 DNA: TGTGCCAGCAGCCTTAATCCGGGACAGGGGAACACTGAAGCTTTCTTT
D gene: -; clone size: -; J gene: TRBJ1-2; V gene: TRBV6-2/TRBV6-3; CDR3 protein: CASTSRNHGADGYTF; CDR3 DNA: TGTGCCAGCACCTCCCGGAACCATGGAGCAGATGGCTACACCTTC
D gene: TRBD2; clone size: few; J gene: TRBJ2-1; V gene: TRBV2; CDR3 protein: CASSDPRSSGRAVNEQFF; CDR3 DNA: TGTGCCAGCAGCGATCCACGGTCTAGCGGGAGGGCCGTCAATGAGCAGTTCTTC
D gene: TRBD2; clone size: many; J gene: TRBJ2-1; V gene: TRBV6-1; CDR3 protein: CASSPAPGLAPYNEQFF; CDR3 DNA: TGTGCCAGCAGCCCCGCGCCGGGACTAGCCCCCTACAATGAGCAGTTCTTC
D gene: -; clone size: -; J gene: TRBJ2-1; V gene: TRBV4-2; CDR3 protein: CASSQQTASSYNEQFF; CDR3 DNA: TGTGCCAGCAGCCAACAAACAGCCAGCTCCTACAATGAGCAGTTCTTC
D gene: TRBD1; clone size: few; J gene: TRBJ2-1; V gene: TRBV7-2; CDR3 protein: CASSLAGQGGSYNEQFF; CDR3 DNA: TGTGCCAGCAGCTTAGCGGGACAGGGCGGCTCCTACAATGAGCAGTTCTTC
D gene: TRBD1; clone size: few; J gene: TRBJ2-3; V gene: TRBV11-2; CDR3 protein: CASSVTGTGGTDTQYF; CDR3 DNA: TGTGCCAGCAGCGTTACCGGGACAGGGGGAACAGATACGCAGTATTTT
D gene: -; clone size: many; J gene: TRBJ2-7; V gene: TRBV10-3; CDR3 protein: CAISESGRSYEQYF; CDR3 DNA: TGTGCCATCAGTGAGTCCGGGCGGAGCTACGAGCAGTACTTC
D gene: TRBD1; clone size: many; J gene: TRBJ1-5; V gene: TRBV20-1; CDR3 protein: CSAKGQGAQQPQHF; CDR3 DNA: TGCAGTGCTAAGGGACAGGGGGCACAGCAGCCCCAGCATTTT
D gene: TRBD2; clone size: -; J gene: TRBJ2-7; V gene: TRBV7-9; CDR3 protein: CASSHLAGGDEQYF; CDR3 DNA: TGTGCCAGCAGCCACCTAGCGGGGGGCGACGAGCAGTACTTC
D gene: -; clone size: few; J gene: TRBJ2-3; V gene: TRBV13; CDR3 protein: CASRDQRTDTQYF; CDR3 DNA: TGTGCCAGCAGAGATCAACGCACAGATACGCAGTATTTT
D gene: -; clone size: many; J gene: TRBJ1-1; V gene: TRBV5-1; CDR3 protein: CASSLSRNTEAFF; CDR3 DNA: TGCGCCAGCAGCTTGTCGCGGAACACTGAAGCTTTCTTT
D gene: -; clone size: -; J gene: TRBJ1-2; V gene: TRBV2; CDR3 protein: CASSDRGFNYGYTF; CDR3 DNA: TGTGCCAGCAGTGACAGGGGATTTAACTATGGCTACACCTTC
D gene: TRBD1; clone size: many; J gene: TRBJ1-2; V gene: TRBV20-1; CDR3 protein: CSADTRDSIFYGYTF; CDR3 DNA: TGCAGTGCTGACACACGGGACAGCATTTTTTATGGCTACACCTTC
D gene: -; clone size: -; J gene: TRBJ2-2; V gene: TRBV11-1; CDR3 protein: CASSLRGLGGRNTGELFF; CDR3 DNA: TGTGCCAGCAGCCTCCGGGGTTTGGGGGGCCGGAACACCGGGGAGCTGTTTTTT
D gene: -; clone size: many; J gene: TRBJ2-7; V gene: TRBV6-5; CDR3 protein: CASSYLDSLYEQYF; CDR3 DNA: TGTGCCAGCAGTTATTTGGACAGCCTCTACGAGCAGTACTTC
D gene: -; clone size: -; J gene: TRBJ2-1; V gene: TRBV20-1; CDR3 protein: CSAPFQGKSSYNEQFF; CDR3 DNA: TGCAGTGCTCCTTTTCAGGGGAAAAGCTCCTACAATGAGCAGTTCTTC
D gene: TRBD1; clone size: -; J gene: TRBJ1-4; V gene: TRBV7-9; CDR3 protein: CASSPQGVKGKLFF; CDR3 DNA: TGTGCCAGCAGCCCGCAGGGGGTGAAAGGAAAACTGTTTTTT
D gene: TRBD2; clone size: few; J gene: TRBJ2-1; V gene: TRBV3-1; CDR3 protein: CASSFRLAGAYNEQFF; CDR3 DNA: TGTGCCAGCAGCTTTCGTCTAGCGGGGGCGTACAATGAGCAGTTCTTC
D gene: TRBD2; clone size: few; J gene: TRBJ2-5; V gene: TRBV4-1; CDR3 protein: CASSQGLAGSETQYF; CDR3 DNA: TGCGCCAGCAGCCAGGGACTAGCGGGATCAGAGACCCAGTACTTC